The clone carrying this TCR beta chain was counted a few times. Its antigen remains unidentified. The entry originates in a study of early T cells in non-severe SARS-CoV-2 infection. Turning to the study itself: Investigators sequenced bulk RNA drawn from unsorted whole blood, and chains remained unpaired.

Unique molecular identifiers were added to individual cDNA molecules. TCRdb independently ran MiXCR on the 5' RACE reads; one entry per CDR3 protein. The table has 54,000 or so distinct CDR3 sequences, roughly 5.9% seen once. Notes on the study in general: Private and CD4 specificities were missed by VDJdb matching, skewed to anti-spike CD8.

Trimming removed 0 bases at V and 2 bases at J, with 9 bases between. Germline V gene sequence: CDR1 SGDLS, CDR2 YYNGEE. The CDR3 runs to 14 residues. Specimen: whole blood. This clonotype was sampled from an adult who was a healthcare worker with PCR-confirmed SARS-CoV-2 infection or an uninfected control (not recorded which). The rearrangement joins TRBV9 to TRBJ2-7; D call uncertain. As DNA, the CDR3 is TGTGCCAGCAGCGTAGGGCCCATGGCCTACGAGCAGTACTTC. This sequence encodes CASSVGPMAYEQYF.